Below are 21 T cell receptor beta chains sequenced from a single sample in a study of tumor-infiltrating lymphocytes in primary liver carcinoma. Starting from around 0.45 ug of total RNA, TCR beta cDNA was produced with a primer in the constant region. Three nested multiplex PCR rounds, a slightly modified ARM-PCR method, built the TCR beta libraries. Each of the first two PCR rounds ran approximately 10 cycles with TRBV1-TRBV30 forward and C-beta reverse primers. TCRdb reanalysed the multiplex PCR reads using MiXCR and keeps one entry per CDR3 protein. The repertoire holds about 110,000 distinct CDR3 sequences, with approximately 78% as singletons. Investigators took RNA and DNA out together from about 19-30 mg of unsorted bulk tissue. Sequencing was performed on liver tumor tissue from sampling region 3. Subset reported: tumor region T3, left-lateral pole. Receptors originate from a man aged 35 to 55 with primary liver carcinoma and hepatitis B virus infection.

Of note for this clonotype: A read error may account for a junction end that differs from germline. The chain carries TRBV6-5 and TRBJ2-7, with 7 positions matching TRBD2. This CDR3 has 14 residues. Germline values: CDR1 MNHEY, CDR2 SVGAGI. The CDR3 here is CASSTAGVGLKQYF. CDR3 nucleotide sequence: TGTGCCAGCAGTACCGCGGGAGTCGGGCTCAAGCAGTACTTT.

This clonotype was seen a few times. CDR3 protein: CASSVEGLAFNEQFF. DNA of the CDR3: TGTGCCAGCAGCGTAGAGGGACTAGCGTTCAATGAGCAGTTCTTC. The V call is TRBV9, the J call TRBJ2-1; 10 nucleotides line up with TRBD2. There are 15 residues in the CDR3. Germline V gene lookup returns CDR1 SGDLS and CDR2 YYNGEE. Trimming at V came to 0 bases and at J to 6 bases, leaving 3 bases not matched to a gene.

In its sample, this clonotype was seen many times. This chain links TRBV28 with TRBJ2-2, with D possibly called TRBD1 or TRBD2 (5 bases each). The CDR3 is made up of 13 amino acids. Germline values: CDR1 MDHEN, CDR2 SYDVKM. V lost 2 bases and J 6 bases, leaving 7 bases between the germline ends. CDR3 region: CASSLGTSGELFF. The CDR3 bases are TGTGCCAGCAGTTTAGGGACGTCCGGGGAGCTGTTTTTT.

CDR3 sequence (DNA): TGTGCCAGCAGCTTGGTTTTAGTAGTGGGAGTATGGGAGCAGTACTTC. It translates to CASSLVLVVGVWEQYF. V is TRBV5-5 and J is TRBJ2-7, with D maybe TRBD2 (5 bases). Looked up from germline, CDR1 is SGHKS and CDR2 is YYEKEE (reference sequence). Trimming stripped 0 bases from V and 7 bases from J, with 20 bases between. This CDR3 is 16 amino acids long.

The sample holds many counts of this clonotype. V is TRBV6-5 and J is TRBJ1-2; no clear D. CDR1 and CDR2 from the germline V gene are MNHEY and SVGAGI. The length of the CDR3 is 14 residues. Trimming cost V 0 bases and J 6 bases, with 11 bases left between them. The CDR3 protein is CASSYSTQLDGYTF. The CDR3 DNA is TGTGCCAGCAGTTACTCGACGCAGCTAGATGGCTACACCTTC.

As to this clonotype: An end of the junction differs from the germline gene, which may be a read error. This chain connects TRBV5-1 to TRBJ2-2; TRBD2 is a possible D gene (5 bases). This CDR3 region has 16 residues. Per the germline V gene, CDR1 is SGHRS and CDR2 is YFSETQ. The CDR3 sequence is CASSLHHSTNTGELLF. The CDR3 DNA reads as TGCGCCAGCAGCTTACATCACAGTACCAACACCGGGGAGCTGTTGTTT.

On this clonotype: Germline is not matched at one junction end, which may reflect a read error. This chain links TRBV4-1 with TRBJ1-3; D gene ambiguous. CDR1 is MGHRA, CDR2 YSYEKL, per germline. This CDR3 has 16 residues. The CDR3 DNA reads TGCGCCAGCAGCCACGATATAATCGCCTCTGGAAACACAATATATTTT. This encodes CASSHDIIASGNTIYF.

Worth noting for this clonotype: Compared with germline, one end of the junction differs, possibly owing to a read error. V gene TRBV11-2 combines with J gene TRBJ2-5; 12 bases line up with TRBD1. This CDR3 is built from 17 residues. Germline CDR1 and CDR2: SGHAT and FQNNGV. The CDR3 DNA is TGTGCCAGCAGCCCCCCGGGACAGGGGGCAAGGAGGGAGACTCAGTACTTC. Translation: CASSPPGQGARRETQYF.

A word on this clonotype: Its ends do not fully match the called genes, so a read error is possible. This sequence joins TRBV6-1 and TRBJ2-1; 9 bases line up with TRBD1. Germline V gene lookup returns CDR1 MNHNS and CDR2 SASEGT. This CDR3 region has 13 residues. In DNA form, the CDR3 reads TGTACCAGCAGTGAGACTAAGGACAGGGGTAAGCTCTTC. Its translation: CTSSETKDRGKLF.

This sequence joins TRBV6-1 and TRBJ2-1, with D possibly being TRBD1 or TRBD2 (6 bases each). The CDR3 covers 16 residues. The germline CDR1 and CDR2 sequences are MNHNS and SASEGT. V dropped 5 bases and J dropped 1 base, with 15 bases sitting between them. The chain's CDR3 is CASSRPTGRSYNEQFF. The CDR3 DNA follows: TGTGCCAGCAGTCGGCCCACAGGGAGGTCCTACAATGAGCAGTTCTTC.

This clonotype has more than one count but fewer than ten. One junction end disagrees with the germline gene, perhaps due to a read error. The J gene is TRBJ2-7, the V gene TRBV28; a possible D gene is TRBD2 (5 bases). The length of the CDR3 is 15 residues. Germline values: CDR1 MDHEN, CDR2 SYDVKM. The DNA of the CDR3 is TGTGCCAGCAGTTCCCCCGCTAGCAGTAGATACGAGCATTACTTC. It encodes CASSSPASSRYEHYF.

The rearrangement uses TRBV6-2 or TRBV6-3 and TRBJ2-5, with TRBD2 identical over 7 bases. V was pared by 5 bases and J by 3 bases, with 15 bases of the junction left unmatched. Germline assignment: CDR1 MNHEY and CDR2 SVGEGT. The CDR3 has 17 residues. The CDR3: CASSLSTAGDRKETQYF. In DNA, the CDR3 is TGTGCCAGCAGTCTCTCTACGGCGGGAGACCGAAAAGAGACCCAGTACTTC.

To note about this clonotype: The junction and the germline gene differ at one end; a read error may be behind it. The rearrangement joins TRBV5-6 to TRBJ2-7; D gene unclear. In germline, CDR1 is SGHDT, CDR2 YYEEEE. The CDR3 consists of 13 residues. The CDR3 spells CASSSLKVYEQYF. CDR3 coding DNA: TGTGCCAGTAGCTCCTTGAAGGTCTACGAGCAGTACTTC.

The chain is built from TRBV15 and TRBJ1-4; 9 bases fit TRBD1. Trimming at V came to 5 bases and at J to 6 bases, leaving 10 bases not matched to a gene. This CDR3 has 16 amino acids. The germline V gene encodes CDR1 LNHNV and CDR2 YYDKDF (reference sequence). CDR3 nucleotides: TGTGCCACCAGCTCCGACAGGGGGGGGCCAGATGAAAAACTGTTTTTT. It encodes CATSSDRGGPDEKLFF.

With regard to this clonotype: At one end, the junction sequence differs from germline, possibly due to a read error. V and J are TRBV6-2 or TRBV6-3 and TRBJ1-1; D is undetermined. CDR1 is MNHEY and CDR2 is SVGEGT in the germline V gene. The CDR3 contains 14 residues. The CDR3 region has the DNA TGTGCCAGCAGTACAAGCACCATGAACACTGAAGCTCTCTTT. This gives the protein CASSTSTMNTEALF.

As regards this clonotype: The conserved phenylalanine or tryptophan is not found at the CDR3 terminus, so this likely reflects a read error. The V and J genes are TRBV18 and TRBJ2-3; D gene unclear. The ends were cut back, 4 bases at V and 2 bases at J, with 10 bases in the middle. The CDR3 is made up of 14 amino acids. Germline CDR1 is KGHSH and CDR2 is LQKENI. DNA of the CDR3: TGTGCCAGCTCACAGCTACAAGACACAGATACGCAGTATATT. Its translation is CASSQLQDTDTQYI.

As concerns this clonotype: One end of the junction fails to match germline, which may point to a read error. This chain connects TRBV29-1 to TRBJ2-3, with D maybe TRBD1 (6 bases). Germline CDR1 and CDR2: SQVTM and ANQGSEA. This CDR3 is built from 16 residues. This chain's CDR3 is CSVVGSLRGRQDTHYF. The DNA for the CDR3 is TGCAGCGTTGTGGGGTCTCTGAGGGGGAGACAAGATACGCACTATTTT.

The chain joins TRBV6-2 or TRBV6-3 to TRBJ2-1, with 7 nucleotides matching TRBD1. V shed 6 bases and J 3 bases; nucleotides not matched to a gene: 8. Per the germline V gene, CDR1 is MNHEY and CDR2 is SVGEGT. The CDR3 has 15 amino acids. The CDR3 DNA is TGTGCCAGCAGCTTAGTAGACAGGGACTACAATGAGCAGTTCTTC. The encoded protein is CASSLVDRDYNEQFF.

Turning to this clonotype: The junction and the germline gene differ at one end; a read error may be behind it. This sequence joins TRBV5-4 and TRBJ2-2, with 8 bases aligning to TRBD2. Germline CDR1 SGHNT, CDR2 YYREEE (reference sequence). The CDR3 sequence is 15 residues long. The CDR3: CVSSSTSARTGELFF. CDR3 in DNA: TGTGTCAGCAGCTCGACTAGCGCGAGGACCGGGGAGCTGTTTTTT.

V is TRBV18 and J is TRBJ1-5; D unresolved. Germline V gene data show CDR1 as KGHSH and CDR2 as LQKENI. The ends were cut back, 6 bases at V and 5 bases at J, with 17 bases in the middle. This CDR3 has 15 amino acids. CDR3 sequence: CASSPGSVTHQPQHF. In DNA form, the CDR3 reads TGTGCCAGCTCGCCGGGATCGGTCACACATCAGCCCCAGCATTTT. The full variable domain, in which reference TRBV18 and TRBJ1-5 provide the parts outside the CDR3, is NAGVMQNPRHLVRRRGQEARLRCSPMKGHSHVYWYRQLPEEGLKFMVYLQKENIIDESGMPKERFSAEFPKEGPSILRIQQVVRGDSAAYFCASSPGSVTHQPQHFGDGTRLSIL.

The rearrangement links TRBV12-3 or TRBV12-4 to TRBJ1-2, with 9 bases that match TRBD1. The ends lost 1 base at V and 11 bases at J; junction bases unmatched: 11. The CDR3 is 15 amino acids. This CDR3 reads CASSLDRQGGRGYTF. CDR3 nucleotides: TGTGCCAGCAGTTTAGACAGACAGGGGGGGCGGGGATACACCTTC.